This TCR beta chain was obtained from a study of blood T cells in healthy people across ages. Primed by a sample-barcoded 5' primer and a J-beta primer mix, a second PCR proceeded for roughly 7 to 12 cycles. Every cDNA molecule carried a tag from a template-switch adaptor bearing 12 random nucleotides. TCRdb analysed the 5' RACE reads with MiXCR anew, one entry per CDR3 protein. The repertoire holds nearly 800,000 distinct CDR3 sequences, roughly three fifths seen once, with about a quarter in the top ten. The sample holds a few counts of this clonotype. CDR3 length: 17 amino acids. Per the germline V gene, CDR1 is SGHRS and CDR2 is YFSETQ. Trimming took 0 bases from V and 5 from J, leaving 19 bases between them.

Input material: blood. The clonotype comes from a man aged 40-55 years in good health. The J gene is TRBJ2-3, the V gene TRBV5-1; D gene unclear. The CDR3 region has the DNA TGCGCCAGCAGCTTGGCCCTCCCCAACTCCTTAGGAGATACGCAGTATTTT. Its protein product is CASSLALPNSLGDTQYF. Looking up the rest from reference TRBV5-1 and TRBJ2-3 gives the full variable domain: KAGVTQTPRYLIKTRGQQVTLSCSPISGHRSVSWYQQTPGQGLQFLFEYFSETQRNKGNFPGRFSGRQFSNSRSEMNVSTLELGDSALYLCASSLALPNSLGDTQYFGPGTRLTVL.